The 30 T cell receptor beta chains reported below all come from one sample, sequenced in a study of T cells in Graves' hyperthyroidism and ophthalmopathy. Amplification of TCR beta CDR3 regions was performed using RNA transcripts as template. TCR CDR3 regions were first amplified by RT-PCR with HTBI primers. TCRdb re-called the multiplex PCR reads with MiXCR, one entry per CDR3 protein. The table includes nearly 750,000 distinct CDR3 sequences, 35% detected once. The specimen sequenced was blood. These receptors were collected from a middle-aged woman with Graves' hyperthyroidism.

The chain links TRBV15 to TRBJ2-5; 8 bases agree with TRBD2. Germline V lookup: CDR1 LNHNV, CDR2 YYDKDF (reference sequence). The trim removed 3 bases at V and 2 bases at J, leaving 5 bases unmatched. CDR3 length: 15 amino acids. The CDR3 nucleotides read TGTGCCACCAGCAGGGACATAGCGGGGCAAGAGACCCAGTACTTC. Its protein is CATSRDIAGQETQYF.

This clonotype came up many times. This chain connects TRBV7-9 to TRBJ2-7; no firm D call. Per the germline V gene, CDR1 is SEHNR and CDR2 is FQNEAQ (reference sequence). V shed 3 bases and J shed 4 bases, with 13 bases lying between them. This CDR3 contains 14 residues. CDR3 protein: CASSLQGSSYEQYF. The CDR3 DNA sequence: TGTGCCAGCAGCTTGCAAGGCTCTTCATACGAGCAGTACTTC.

This clonotype was seen at least ten times. The genes are TRBV10-1 and TRBJ1-2; 7 positions agree with TRBD1. The germline gives CDR1 WNHNN, CDR2 SYGVQD (reference sequence). The CDR3 runs 14 residues. V was pared by 0 bases and J by 6 bases, with 4 bases of the junction left unmatched. In DNA form, the CDR3 reads TGCGCCAGCAGTGAGTCCCAGGGGGTCGATGGCTACACCTTC. Amino acid sequence: CASSESQGVDGYTF.

This chain connects TRBV7-2 to TRBJ1-2; D possibly corresponds to TRBD1 (6 bases). The CDR3 loop spans 14 amino acids. The germline V and J ends were trimmed by 7 bases and 3 bases, with 15 bases remaining between them. Germline V CDR1 and CDR2: SGHTA, FQGNSA. For the CDR3, the DNA is TGTGCCAGCAACAATCCGGACAGCCACTATGGCTACACCTTC. Translation: CASNNPDSHYGYTF.

This clonotype occurred many times. The rearrangement uses TRBV2 and TRBJ1-1, with 7 bases that match TRBD1. The CDR3 spans 13 residues. The germline V gene has CDR1 SNHLY and CDR2 FYNNEI. V lost 8 bases and J lost 6; bases outside the gene matches: 9. CDR3 loop: CASCRGKGAEAFF. As DNA, the CDR3 is TGTGCCAGCTGCAGGGGGAAAGGGGCTGAAGCTTTCTTT.

The chain recombines TRBV16 with TRBJ1-2; tentative D call: TRBD1 (6 bases). Germline CDR1 reads KGHSY; CDR2 reads FQNENV. The ends were cut back, 8 bases at V and 2 bases at J, with 18 bases in the middle. CDR3 size: 15 residues. CDR3 coding DNA: TGTGCCAGCTCACCCTCCGGGACACCGAACTATGGCTACACCTTC. It codes for CASSPSGTPNYGYTF.

Turning to this clonotype: This clone may be a read error of a much larger clone one base away. This CDR3 is missing its conserved last phenylalanine or tryptophan, likely due to a read error. The chain uses TRBV19 and TRBJ1-1, with TRBD1 matching 9 bases. J was trimmed by 1 base and V by 5 bases; bases with no gene match: 8. Germline loops: CDR1 LNHDA, CDR2 SQIVND (reference sequence). The CDR3 consists of 16 residues. The CDR3 nucleotides read TGTGCCAGTAGTTCGCGACAGGGGGTTAAGAACACTGAAGCTTTCCTT. This gives the protein CASSSRQGVKNTEAFL.

The chain carries TRBV7-9 and TRBJ1-6; 8 bases fit TRBD1. V lost 3 bases, J lost 8 bases, and 6 bases stayed unmatched. Looked up from germline, CDR1 is SEHNR and CDR2 is FQNEAQ (reference sequence). The CDR3 is made up of 15 amino acids. The CDR3: CASSFEQGDYSPLHF. CDR3 DNA sequence: TGTGCCAGCAGCTTCGAACAGGGGGATTATTCACCCCTCCACTTT.

This clonotype was detected only a few times. The chain recombines TRBV6-1 with TRBJ1-3; TRBD1 might be the D (6 bases). This CDR3 contains 15 residues. Trimming shortened V by 7 bases and J by 7 bases, and 20 bases separated the two germline ends. Germline V CDR1 and CDR2: MNHNS, SASEGT. CDR3 in DNA: TGTGCCAGCATCCGCGGCCAGGGGTCCGGGAACACCATATATTTT. Its protein product is CASIRGQGSGNTIYF.

This clonotype showed up just once. The chain couples TRBV29-1 to TRBJ2-1; 7 positions agree with TRBD2. CDR3 length: 12 residues. With V trimmed by 8 bases and J by 5 bases, 6 bases remained unmatched. Per the germline V gene, CDR1 is SQVTM and CDR2 is ANQGSEA. The CDR3 coding sequence is TGCAGCCCAATGGGGAGGGACAATGAGCAGTTCTTC. This encodes CSPMGRDNEQFF.

This clonotype was seen a handful of times. The CDR3 loop reads CASRPGRASNQPQHF. The CDR3 nucleotides read TGTGCCAGCAGACCTGGACGGGCTAGCAATCAGCCCCAGCATTTT. The chain couples TRBV6-6 to TRBJ1-5; unclear D gene. Germline-derived CDR1 and CDR2 are MNHNY and SVGAGI (reference sequence). Trimming removed 6 bases at V and 0 bases at J, with 12 bases between. The CDR3 runs to 15 residues.

This chain links TRBV10-3 with TRBJ2-7; no clear D. CDR1 ENHRY and CDR2 SYGVKD come from the germline V gene. This CDR3 has 12 amino acids. Trimming took off 0 bases at V and 6 bases at J, with 6 bases between the two ends. The CDR3 sequence: CAISESDGEQYF. CDR3 sequence (DNA): TGTGCCATCAGTGAGTCGGATGGCGAGCAGTACTTC.

This clonotype was counted ten times or more. V usage is TRBV7-8 and J usage is TRBJ2-7, with 7 bases matching TRBD1. The V gene end was trimmed by 5 bases and the J gene end by 7 bases; junction bases not matched to a gene: 11. CDR1 and CDR2 from the germline V gene are SGHVS and FQNEAQ. The CDR3 spans 14 residues. DNA for the CDR3: TGTGCCAGCAGCGCCCGACAGGGTCTAATGGAGCAGTACTTC. Translating it yields CASSARQGLMEQYF.

This clonotype was counted ten times or more. This chain links TRBV2 with TRBJ2-7; tentative D call: TRBD1 (6 bases). The CDR3 sequence is 16 residues long. Germline CDR1 and CDR2: SNHLY and FYNNEI. V lost 1 base, J lost 3 bases, and 16 bases lay in between. The CDR3 coding sequence is TGTGCCAGCAGTGAAGAGCGAACCGGGACAATCTACGAGCAGTACTTC. This sequence encodes CASSEERTGTIYEQYF.

There are a few counts of this clonotype. One base away lies a much larger clone, so this may be a sequencing read error. The chain employs TRBV7-9 and TRBJ1-5, with 7 bases lining up with TRBD1. Germline values: CDR1 SEHNR, CDR2 FQNEAQ (reference sequence). The CDR3 consists of 15 residues. V shed 5 bases and J 1 base; nucleotides not matched to a gene: 5. The CDR3 DNA follows: TGTGCCAGCAGCGGCCAGGGGGAGAGCAATCAGCCCCAGCATTTT. Its protein product is CASSGQGESNQPQHF.

The chain uses TRBV20-1 and TRBJ1-1; D ambiguous. V lost 3 bases and J lost 3, with 11 bases in between. Germline lookup yields CDR1 DFQATT and CDR2 SNEGSKA (reference sequence). There are 13 residues in the CDR3. Here the CDR3 DNA reads TGCAGTGCTAGGGGCGGGGTGGACACTGAAGCTTTCTTT. Residues: CSARGGVDTEAFF.

The chain couples TRBV12-3 or TRBV12-4 to TRBJ2-5; 8 bases match TRBD2. Germline trimming cut 6 bases from V and 5 bases from J; bases unmatched to any gene: 14. This CDR3 has 16 amino acids. The CDR3, as DNA: TGTGCCAGCAGCTTCGGGACTAAGCGGGAGTTGGAGACCCAGTACTTC. Amino acids: CASSFGTKRELETQYF.

The CDR3 is CASSPLSTGKSEKLFF. The CDR3 DNA reads TGTGCCAGCAGTCCTCTGTCGACAGGGAAAAGTGAAAAACTGTTTTTT. The chain uses TRBV6-1 and TRBJ1-4; 7 bases agree with TRBD1. Per germline, CDR1 MNHNS and CDR2 SASEGT. Losses at the gene ends were 5 bases for V and 7 bases for J; bases not matched to a gene: 13. The CDR3 is 16 residues long.

The rearrangement joins TRBV4-3 to TRBJ2-7, with TRBD2 matching over 7 bases. The CDR3 extends over 13 amino acids. The V gene end was trimmed by 6 bases and the J gene end by 4 bases; junction bases not matched to a gene: 6. Germline CDR1 and CDR2: LGHNA and YSLEER. The CDR3 is CASRNGRNYEQYF. CDR3 DNA: TGCGCCAGCAGGAACGGGAGGAATTACGAGCAGTACTTC.

The CDR3 spells CAISKGETQYF. The CDR3 DNA reads as TGTGCCATCAGTAAAGGAGAGACCCAGTACTTC. V usage is TRBV10-3 and J usage is TRBJ2-5; D is undetermined. V was cut by 5 bases and J by 4 bases, with 5 bases left in between. Per germline, CDR1 ENHRY and CDR2 SYGVKD. This CDR3 is built from 11 residues.

On this clonotype itself: It may be a read error: a sequence one base away is much more abundant. The CDR3 ends on some other residue instead of the conserved phenylalanine or tryptophan, so this is likely a read error. The gene calls are TRBV5-1 and TRBJ2-6; TRBD2 is a possible D gene (6 bases). The CDR3 has 16 residues. The V gene lost 4 bases and the J gene lost 12 bases, with 23 bases spanning the gap. Per the germline V gene, CDR1 is SGHRS and CDR2 is YFSETQ. In DNA form, the CDR3 reads TGCGCCAGCAGCCTAGGACGGGACTCCTCGTTCGCCGTCCTGACTCTC. As protein: CASSLGRDSSFAVLTL.

This clonotype was seen at least ten times. The chain combines TRBV7-3 with TRBJ2-7, with 8 nucleotides matching TRBD2. Germline CDR1 is SGHTA and CDR2 is FQGTGA. V shed 5 bases, J shed 1 base, and the junction held 7 bases outside the gene matches. This CDR3 region has 15 residues. The CDR3 reads CASSKASGGSYEQYF. For the CDR3, the DNA is TGTGCCAGCAGCAAGGCAAGCGGGGGATCCTACGAGCAGTACTTC. Looking up the rest from reference TRBV7-3 and TRBJ2-7 gives the full variable domain: GAGVSQTPSNKVTEKGKYVELRCDPISGHTALYWYRQSLGQGPEFLIYFQGTGAADDSGLPNDRFFAVRPEGSVSTLKIQRTERGDSAVYLCASSKASGGSYEQYFGPGTRLTVT.

In regard to this clonotype: A read error may produce the germline difference seen at one junction end. The V gene is TRBV5-1, the J gene TRBJ1-1, with D perhaps TRBD1 (6 bases). There are 14 residues in the CDR3. Germline loops: CDR1 SGHRS, CDR2 YFSETQ. CDR3 residues: CASSLTGKGAEAFF. DNA of the CDR3: TGTGCCAGCAGCCTAACAGGGAAGGGGGCTGAAGCTTTCTTT.

The rearrangement joins TRBV7-2 to TRBJ2-1; D is possibly TRBD2 (5 bases). Trimming removed 5 bases at V and 10 bases at J, with 15 bases between. Germline V gene sequence: CDR1 SGHTA, CDR2 FQGNSA. This CDR3 contains 13 residues. The CDR3 DNA is TGTGCCAGCAGCGGCGCGGGCAGTGGGGAGCAGTTCTTC. It codes for CASSGAGSGEQFF.

This clonotype has ten or more counts. The chain employs TRBV11-2 and TRBJ2-7; D not certain. The ends were cut back, 1 base at V and 2 bases at J, with 15 bases in the middle. Germline V gene data show CDR1 as SGHAT and CDR2 as FQNNGV. There are 16 residues in the CDR3. The CDR3 reads CASSLGVSPSTYEQYF. In DNA form, the CDR3 reads TGTGCCAGCAGCTTAGGCGTGTCCCCCTCGACCTACGAGCAGTACTTC.

In regard to this clonotype: The limits of the CDR3 on the DNA are not certain, so only TCRdb's listed CDR3 is given. The genes are TRBV10-3 and TRBJ1-4. The CDR3 has 15 amino acids, counting both end residues. Germline loops: CDR1 ENHRY, CDR2 SYGVKD. CDR3: CAISEQREVGKNCFF.

As concerns this clonotype: A much larger clone lies one base from this, so it may be a read error. The rearrangement links TRBV7-2 to TRBJ2-5; D not resolved. CDR3 length: 13 amino acids. Trimming took off 0 bases at V and 7 bases at J, with 9 bases between the two ends. The germline V gene encodes CDR1 SGHTA and CDR2 FQGNSA. The CDR3 coding sequence is TGTGCCAGCAGCTTAGCCGCCCTGGGGACCCAGTACTTC. Translation gives CASSLAALGTQYF.

The chain couples TRBV20-1 to TRBJ2-5; 10 nucleotides match TRBD2. The V segment lost 3 bases and the J segment 4 bases; nucleotides outside the gene matches: 8. The length of the CDR3 is 15 residues. From germline, CDR1 is DFQATT and CDR2 SNEGSKA (reference sequence). The chain's CDR3 is CSASLPSGSRETQYF. CDR3 sequence (DNA): TGCAGTGCTAGTCTTCCTAGCGGGAGTCGAGAGACCCAGTACTTC.

CDR3 sequence reads: CASRTPGPREAFF. Written as DNA, the CDR3 is TGTGCCAGCAGAACACCGGGACCGCGCGAAGCTTTCTTT. The chain has TRBV2 and TRBJ1-1, with D possibly TRBD1 on 5 matching bases. The germline CDR1 and CDR2 sequences are SNHLY and FYNNEI. This CDR3 contains 13 residues. V was trimmed by 6 bases and J by 8 bases, leaving 16 bases between them.

Worth noting for this clonotype: Just one base apart from a much larger clone, this may be a read error. The rearrangement joins TRBV10-3 to TRBJ2-6, with no clear D. The V gene's germline CDR1 is ENHRY and CDR2 SYGVKD. The CDR3 covers 12 residues. V was trimmed by 6 bases and J by 15 bases, leaving 15 bases between them. In nucleotides, the CDR3 is TGTGCCATCAGGACGGGCTCCTCGGGCCTGACTTTC. It translates to CAIRTGSSGLTF.